Included here is one T cell receptor (beta chain) sequence, with context. This sample is part of a study of spatial heterogeneity in lung cancer. Time point given: blood at routine non-recurrence follow-up after resection. TCRdb independently ran MiXCR on the 5' RACE reads; one entry per CDR3 protein. Among more than 75,000 distinct CDR3 sequences listed, around 19% were seen once. The source is a male donor with early-stage non-small cell lung cancer. Here the sequenced sample was PBMCs, taken at follow-up.

This CDR3 is CASSWDSLFDGYTF. In DNA form, the CDR3 reads TGTGCCAGCAGCTGGGACAGTTTATTCGATGGCTACACCTTC. The rearrangement uses TRBV5-4 and TRBJ1-2; 7 bases match TRBD1. The CDR3 is 14 residues long. Germline loops: CDR1 SGHNT, CDR2 YYREEE (reference sequence). With 3 bases clipped from V and 6 bases from J, the junction kept 8 bases outside the gene matches.